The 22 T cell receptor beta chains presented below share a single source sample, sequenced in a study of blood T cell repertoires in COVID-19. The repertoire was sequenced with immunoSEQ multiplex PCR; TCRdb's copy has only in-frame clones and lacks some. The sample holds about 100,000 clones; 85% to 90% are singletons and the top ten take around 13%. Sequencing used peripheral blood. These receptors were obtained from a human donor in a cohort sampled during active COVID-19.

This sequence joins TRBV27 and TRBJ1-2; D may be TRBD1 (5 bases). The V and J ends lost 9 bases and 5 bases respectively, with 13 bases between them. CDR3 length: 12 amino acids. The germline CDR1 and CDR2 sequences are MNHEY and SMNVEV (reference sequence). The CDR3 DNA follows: TGTGCCAGTAAGGAGGGGCGGTATGGCTACACCTTC. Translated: CASKEGRYGYTF.

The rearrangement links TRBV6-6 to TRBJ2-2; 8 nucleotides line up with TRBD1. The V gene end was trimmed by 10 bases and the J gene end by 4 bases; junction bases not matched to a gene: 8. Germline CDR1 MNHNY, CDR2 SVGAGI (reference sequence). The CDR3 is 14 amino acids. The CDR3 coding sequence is TGTGCCACCGGACGGGACAGGAGCACCGGGGAGCTGTTTTTT. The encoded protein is CATGRDRSTGELFF.

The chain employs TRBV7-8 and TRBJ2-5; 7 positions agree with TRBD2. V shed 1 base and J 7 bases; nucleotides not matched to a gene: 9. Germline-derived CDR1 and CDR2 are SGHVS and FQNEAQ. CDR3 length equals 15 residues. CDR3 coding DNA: TGTGCCAGCAGCTTAGATGGCGGGGGTAAAAGGACCCAGTACTTC. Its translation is CASSLDGGGKRTQYF.

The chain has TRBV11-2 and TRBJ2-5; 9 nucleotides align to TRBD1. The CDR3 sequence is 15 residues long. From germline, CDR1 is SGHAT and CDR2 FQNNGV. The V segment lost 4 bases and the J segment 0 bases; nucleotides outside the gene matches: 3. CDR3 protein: CASSWGDRDQETQYF. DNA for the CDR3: TGTGCCAGCAGCTGGGGGGACAGGGACCAAGAGACCCAGTACTTC.

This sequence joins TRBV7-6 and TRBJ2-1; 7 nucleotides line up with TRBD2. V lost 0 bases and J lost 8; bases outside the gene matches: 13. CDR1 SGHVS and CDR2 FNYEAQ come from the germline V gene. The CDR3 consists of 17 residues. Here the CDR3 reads CASSLAAPSGNIYEQFF. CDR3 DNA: TGTGCCAGCAGCTTAGCGGCTCCCAGCGGGAATATCTATGAGCAGTTCTTC.

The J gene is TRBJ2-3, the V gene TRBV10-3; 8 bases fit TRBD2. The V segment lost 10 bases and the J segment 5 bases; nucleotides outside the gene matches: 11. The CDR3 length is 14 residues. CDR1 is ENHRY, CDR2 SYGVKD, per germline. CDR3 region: CATRGGSGGDTQYF. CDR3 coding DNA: TGTGCCACACGGGGGGGGAGCGGGGGAGATACGCAGTATTTT.

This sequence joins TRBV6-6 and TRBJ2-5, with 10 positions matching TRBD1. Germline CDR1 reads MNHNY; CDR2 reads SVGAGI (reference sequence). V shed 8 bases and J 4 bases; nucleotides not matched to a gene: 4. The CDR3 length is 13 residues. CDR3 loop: CASGQGVLETQYF. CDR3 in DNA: TGTGCCAGCGGACAGGGGGTTTTAGAGACCCAGTACTTC.

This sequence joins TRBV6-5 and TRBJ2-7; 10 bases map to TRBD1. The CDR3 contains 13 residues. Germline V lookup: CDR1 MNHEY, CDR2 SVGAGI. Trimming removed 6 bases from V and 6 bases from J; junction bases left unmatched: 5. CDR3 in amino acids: CASRGGQGTEQYF. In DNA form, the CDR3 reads TGTGCCAGCAGGGGGGGACAGGGGACCGAGCAGTACTTC.

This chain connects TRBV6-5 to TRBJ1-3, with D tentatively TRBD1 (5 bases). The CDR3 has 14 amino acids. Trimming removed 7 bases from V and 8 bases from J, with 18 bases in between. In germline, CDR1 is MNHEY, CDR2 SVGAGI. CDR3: CASTGRGRADTIYF. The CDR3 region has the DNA TGTGCCAGCACCGGCCGTGGCAGGGCGGACACCATATATTTT.

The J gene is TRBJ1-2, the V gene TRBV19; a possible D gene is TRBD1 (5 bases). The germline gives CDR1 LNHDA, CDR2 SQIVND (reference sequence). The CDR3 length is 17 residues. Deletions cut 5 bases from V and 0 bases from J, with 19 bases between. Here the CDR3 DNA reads TGTGCCAGTAGTGTATCTCTTACAGGCCCCCCTAACTATGGCTACACCTTC. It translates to CASSVSLTGPPNYGYTF.

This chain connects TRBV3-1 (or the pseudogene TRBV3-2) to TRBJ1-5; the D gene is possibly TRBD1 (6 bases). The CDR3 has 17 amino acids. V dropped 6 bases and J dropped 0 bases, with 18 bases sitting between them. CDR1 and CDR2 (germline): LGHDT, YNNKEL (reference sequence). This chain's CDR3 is CASRKKNRDYSNQPQHF. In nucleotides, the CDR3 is TGTGCCAGCAGGAAAAAAAACAGGGATTATAGCAATCAGCCCCAGCATTTT.

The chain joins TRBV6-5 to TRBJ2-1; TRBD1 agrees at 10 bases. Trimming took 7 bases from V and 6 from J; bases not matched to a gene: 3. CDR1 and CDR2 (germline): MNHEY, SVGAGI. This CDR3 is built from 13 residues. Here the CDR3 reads CASKRTGGNEQFF. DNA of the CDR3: TGTGCCAGCAAAAGGACAGGGGGCAATGAGCAGTTCTTC.

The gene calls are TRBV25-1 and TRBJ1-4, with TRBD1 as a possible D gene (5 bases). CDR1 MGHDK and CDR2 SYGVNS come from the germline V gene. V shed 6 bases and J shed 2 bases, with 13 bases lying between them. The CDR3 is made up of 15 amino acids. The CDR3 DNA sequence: TGTGCCAGCAGCCTTTCGGGGGAGACTAATGAAAAACTGTTTTTT. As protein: CASSLSGETNEKLFF.

The CDR3 spells CASSKRTGTGGETQYF. The DNA for the CDR3 is TGTGCCAGCAGCAAGAGGACCGGGACAGGGGGAGAGACCCAGTACTTC. The chain is built from TRBV7-2 and TRBJ2-5, with TRBD1 matching 11 bases. Germline values: CDR1 SGHTA, CDR2 FQGNSA. V shed 5 bases and J 4 bases; nucleotides not matched to a gene: 9. CDR3 length: 16 amino acids.

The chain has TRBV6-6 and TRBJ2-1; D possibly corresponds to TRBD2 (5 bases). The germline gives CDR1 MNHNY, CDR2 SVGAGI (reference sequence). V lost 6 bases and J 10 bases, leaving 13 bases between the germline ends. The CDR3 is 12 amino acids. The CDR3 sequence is CASSLLDWEQFF. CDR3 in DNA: TGTGCCAGCAGCCTCCTGGACTGGGAGCAGTTCTTC.

CDR3 sequence (DNA): TGTGCCAGCAGCCGCGTATACAATGAGCAGTTCTTC. It yields the protein CASSRVYNEQFF. The chain employs TRBV3-1 (or the pseudogene TRBV3-2) and TRBJ2-1; no firm D call. Trimming took off 4 bases at V and 4 bases at J, with 5 bases between the two ends. CDR3 length equals 12 residues. Germline V lookup: CDR1 LGHDT, CDR2 YNNKEL (reference sequence).

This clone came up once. The CDR3 loop reads CASSLGDRASGNTIYF. CDR3 bases: TGCGCCAGCAGCTTGGGGGACAGGGCCTCTGGAAACACCATATATTTT. V gene TRBV5-1 combines with J gene TRBJ1-3; TRBD1 matches at 9 bases. CDR3 length: 16 amino acids. Germline CDR1 and CDR2: SGHRS and YFSETQ. V shed 0 bases and J 0 bases; nucleotides not matched to a gene: 1.

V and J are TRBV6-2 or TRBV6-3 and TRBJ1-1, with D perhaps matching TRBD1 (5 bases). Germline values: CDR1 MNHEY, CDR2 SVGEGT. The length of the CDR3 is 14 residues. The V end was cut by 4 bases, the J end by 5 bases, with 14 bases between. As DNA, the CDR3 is TGTGCCAGCAGTTTCACGGGGGGTTGGACTGAAGCTTTCTTT. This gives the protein CASSFTGGWTEAFF.

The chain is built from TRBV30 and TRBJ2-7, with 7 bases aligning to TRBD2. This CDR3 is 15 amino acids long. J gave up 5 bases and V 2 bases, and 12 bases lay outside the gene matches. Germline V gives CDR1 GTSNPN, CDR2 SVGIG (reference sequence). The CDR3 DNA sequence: TGTGCCTGGAGTCCGGGAGGCGTAGCGGAGCACGAGCAGTACTTC. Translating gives CAWSPGGVAEHEQYF.

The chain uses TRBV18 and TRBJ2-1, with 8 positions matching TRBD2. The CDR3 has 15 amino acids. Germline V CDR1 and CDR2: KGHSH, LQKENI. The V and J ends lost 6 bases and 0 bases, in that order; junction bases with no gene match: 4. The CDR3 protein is CASSPGGGSYNEQFF. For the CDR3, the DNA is TGTGCCAGCTCGCCGGGGGGGGGCTCCTACAATGAGCAGTTCTTC.

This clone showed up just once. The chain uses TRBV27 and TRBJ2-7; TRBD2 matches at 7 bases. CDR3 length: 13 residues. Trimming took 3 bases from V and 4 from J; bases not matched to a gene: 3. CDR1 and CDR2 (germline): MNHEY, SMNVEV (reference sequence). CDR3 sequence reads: CASSFGLEYEQYF. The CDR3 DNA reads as TGTGCCAGCAGTTTCGGACTAGAGTACGAGCAGTACTTC.

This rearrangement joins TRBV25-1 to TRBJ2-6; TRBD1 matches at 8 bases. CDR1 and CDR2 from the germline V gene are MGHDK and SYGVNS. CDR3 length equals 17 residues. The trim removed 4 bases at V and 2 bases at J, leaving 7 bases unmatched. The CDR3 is CASSAGQGVAGANVLTF. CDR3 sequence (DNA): TGTGCCAGCAGTGCTGGACAGGGAGTTGCTGGGGCCAACGTCCTGACTTTC.